A selection of T cell receptor beta chains follows, all from one sample in a study of identical twins. TCRdb re-called the 5' RACE reads with MiXCR, one entry per CDR3 protein. The sample records over 200,000 distinct CDR3 sequences, 6.5% being singletons. The same specimen was also included in a second study, on T cells expressing NK-cell markers.

Input material: CD8+ T cells sorted from blood. All receptors come from a woman aged 18-29 years in good health. Both conserved end residues are trimmed from each CDR3. The order of the fields is V gene, J gene, CDR3 protein.

V: TRBV6-6
J: TRBJ2-7
CDR3: ASGAALLGEQY

V: TRBV9
J: TRBJ2-6
CDR3: ASSVVSGANVLT

V: TRBV7-6
J: TRBJ2-5
CDR3: ASSLFRGEGETQY

V: TRBV28
J: TRBJ2-5
CDR3: ASRDLINTPQETQY

V: TRBV20-1
J: TRBJ1-6
CDR3: SASAIQYSPLH

V: TRBV4-3
J: TRBJ2-3
CDR3: ASSHGDTQY

V: TRBV27
J: TRBJ2-2
CDR3: ASRAGTGELF

V: TRBV11-3
J: TRBJ2-1
CDR3: ASSLRTSGEVEQF

V: TRBV5-1
J: TRBJ2-7
CDR3: ASSWGTGGYEQY

V: TRBV7-9
J: TRBJ1-2
CDR3: ASSQSPFYGYT

V: TRBV4-2
J: TRBJ1-3
CDR3: ASSQAPEGGHTIY

V: TRBV6-1
J: TRBJ2-7
CDR3: ASSPEGAIDEQY

V: TRBV5-6
J: TRBJ2-1
CDR3: ASRSGTGEYNEQF

V: TRBV12-3/TRBV12-4
J: TRBJ2-1
CDR3: ASSWTGTSDEQF

V: TRBV5-1
J: TRBJ2-6
CDR3: ASGPFSGANVLT

V: TRBV6-4
J: TRBJ2-3
CDR3: ASSDSSPADTQY

V: TRBV5-1
J: TRBJ1-2
CDR3: ASSERDSPYGYT

V: TRBV7-3
J: TRBJ2-1
CDR3: ASSFTQYNEQF

V: TRBV27
J: TRBJ2-3
CDR3: ASSPRRSSTDTQY

V: TRBV7-9
J: TRBJ2-3
CDR3: ASSPPTTDTQY

V: TRBV5-1
J: TRBJ2-1
CDR3: ASSNFPEQF

V: TRBV15
J: TRBJ2-3
CDR3: ATSSQTDTQY

V: TRBV29-1
J: TRBJ2-1
CDR3: SVTWGGRALDEQF

V: TRBV25-1
J: TRBJ2-2
CDR3: ASSESGRQGGLF

V: TRBV12-3/TRBV12-4
J: TRBJ2-7
CDR3: ASTLNGYEQY

V: TRBV6-2/TRBV6-3
J: TRBJ2-2
CDR3: ATARGANTGELF

V: TRBV11-2
J: TRBJ2-7
CDR3: ASSFGTGGKEQY

V: TRBV28
J: TRBJ2-1
CDR3: ASRDPGQGYNEQF

V: TRBV19
J: TRBJ1-5
CDR3: ATHPGTANQPQH

V: TRBV7-9
J: TRBJ1-1
CDR3: ASSARRGENTEAF

V: TRBV7-8
J: TRBJ2-7
CDR3: ASSLRLHYEQY

V: TRBV3-1
J: TRBJ1-1
CDR3: ASSQDAQSWVLGFEAF

V: TRBV29-1
J: TRBJ2-2
CDR3: SSRDSLTGELF

V: TRBV3-1
J: TRBJ2-5
CDR3: ASSQGSGVQETQY

V: TRBV27
J: TRBJ1-6
CDR3: ASSQGGGSPLH

V: TRBV6-5
J: TRBJ2-3
CDR3: ASSYSTSGRLQFTDTQY

V: TRBV4-2
J: TRBJ2-1
CDR3: ASSQWTSGGAGRPYNEQF

V: TRBV4-1
J: TRBJ2-7
CDR3: ASSQDLRSGEQY

V: TRBV12-3/TRBV12-4
J: TRBJ2-1
CDR3: ASREGTGGHEQF

V: TRBV10-3
J: TRBJ1-1
CDR3: AISATDRAGTEAF

V: TRBV11-2
J: TRBJ2-4
CDR3: ASSLPQRQATRALAKNIQY

V: TRBV2
J: TRBJ1-5
CDR3: ASSEALQVRNQPQH

V: TRBV28
J: TRBJ2-3
CDR3: ASSSRGLTRPTDTQY

V: TRBV18
J: TRBJ2-7
CDR3: ASSPGGMGLSYEQY

V: TRBV5-5
J: TRBJ1-4
CDR3: ASSLAGTGIPNEKLF

V: TRBV2
J: TRBJ2-5
CDR3: ASSDEGATQY